This T cell receptor beta chain was documented in a study of shared clonotypes between healthy human individuals. Per sorted-subset replicate PCR, input was approximately 0.2 ug DNA, representing about 29,000 T cell genomes. In the study's own analysis: In the immunoSEQ data, sequences were junction-only and lacked quality scores, so filtering differed. Libraries were prepared by immunoSEQ multiplex PCR; TCRdb keeps only in-frame clonotypes and omits some of them. The DNA gave D and trimming, while V, J and clone size come from that table. The data hold over a million clones, with around 97% observed a single time. The CDR3 covers 12 residues. The germline gives CDR1 MNHEY, CDR2 SVGAGI. V lost 5 bases to trimming and J lost 6 bases; unmatched junction nucleotides: 2. Splitting of CD4+ cells produced CD45RA+ naive and CD45RA-negative memory subsets.

V usage is TRBV6-5 and J usage is TRBJ2-7, with TRBD1 matching 9 bases. The receptor was derived from a man aged 25 to 40 in good health. Sequenced sample: naive CD4+ T cells sorted from blood. The sample's subset: CD45RA+ positively selected. In nucleotides, the CDR3 is TGTGCCAGCAGTGGACAGGGGTTCGAGCAGTACTTC. Its protein is CASSGQGFEQYF.